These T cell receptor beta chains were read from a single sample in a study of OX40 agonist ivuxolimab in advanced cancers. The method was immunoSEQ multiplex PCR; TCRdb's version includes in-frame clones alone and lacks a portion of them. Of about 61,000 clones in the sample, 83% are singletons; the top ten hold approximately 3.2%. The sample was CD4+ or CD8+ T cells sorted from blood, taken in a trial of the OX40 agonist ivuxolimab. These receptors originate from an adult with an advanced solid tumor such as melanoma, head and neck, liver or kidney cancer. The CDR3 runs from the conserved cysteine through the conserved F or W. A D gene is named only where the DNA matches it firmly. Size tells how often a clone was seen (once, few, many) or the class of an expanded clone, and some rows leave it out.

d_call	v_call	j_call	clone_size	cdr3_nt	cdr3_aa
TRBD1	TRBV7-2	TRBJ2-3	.	TGTGCCAGCAGCTCTTGGACAGGGCCAGATACGCAGTATTTT	CASSSWTGPDTQYF
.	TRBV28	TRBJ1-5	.	TGTGCCAGCAGTTTCCTTAATCCGCCCCAGCATTTT	CASSFLNPPQHF
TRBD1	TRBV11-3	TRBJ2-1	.	TGTGCCAGCAGCTCGACAGGGGGCGGCTATGAGCAGTTCTTC	CASSSTGGGYEQFF
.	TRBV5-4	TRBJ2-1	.	TGTGCCAGCAGCTTGGCGGACTTGGGGGGAAATGAGCAGTTCTTC	CASSLADLGGNEQFF
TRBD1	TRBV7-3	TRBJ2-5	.	TGTGCCAGCAGCTTGACGACAGGGACCCAAGAGACCCAGTACTTC	CASSLTTGTQETQYF
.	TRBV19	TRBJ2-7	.	TGTGCCAGTAGTACTACAGGGAAAAGCTCCTACGAGCAGTACTTC	CASSTTGKSSYEQYF
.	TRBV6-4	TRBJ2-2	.	TGTGCCAGCAGTGCTCAGGGGGGAAGCGGGGAGCTGTTTTTT	CASSAQGGSGELFF
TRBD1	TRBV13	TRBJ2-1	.	TGTGCCAGCAGCCCTCGGACAGGGGGCCTCAATGAGCAGTTCTTC	CASSPRTGGLNEQFF
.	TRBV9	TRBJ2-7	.	TGTGCCAGCAGCGTAGAGGTAGACGCGTACGAGCAGTACTTC	CASSVEVDAYEQYF
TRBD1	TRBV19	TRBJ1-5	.	TGTGCCAGTAGTGCGGACAGGGATCAGCCCCAGCATTTT	CASSADRDQPQHF
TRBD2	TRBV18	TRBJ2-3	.	TGTGCCAGCTCACTGGGACTAGCGGGGGATCCTAGCACAGATACGCAGTATTTT	CASSLGLAGDPSTDTQYF
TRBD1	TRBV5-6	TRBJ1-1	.	TGTGCCAGCAGCTTGGAAGGGGGCGGAGTGGACACTGAAGCTTTCTTT	CASSLEGGGVDTEAFF
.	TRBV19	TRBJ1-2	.	TGTGCCAGTACCCCAAGTCGGTCCGCCTATGGCTACACCTTC	CASTPSRSAYGYTF
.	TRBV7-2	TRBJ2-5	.	TGTGCCAGCAGTCCCCTTCGGACAAAAGAGACCCAGTACTTC	CASSPLRTKETQYF
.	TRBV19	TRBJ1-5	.	TGTGCCAGTAGTATAGGAGAAGGGTTGGGTCAGCCCCAGCATTTT	CASSIGEGLGQPQHF
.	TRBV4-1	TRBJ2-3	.	TGCGCCAGCAGCCAAGGACAGGAAGGCACAGATACGCAGTATTTT	CASSQGQEGTDTQYF
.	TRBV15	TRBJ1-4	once	TGTGCCACCAGCAGGCCTGCTGGACAACTGTTTTTT	CATSRPAGQLFF
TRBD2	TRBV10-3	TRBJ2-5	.	TGTGCCATCAGTGGAGCGGGGAATCAAGAGACCCAGTACTTC	CAISGAGNQETQYF
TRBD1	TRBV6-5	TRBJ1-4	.	TGTGCCAGCAGGGGGACAGGTCATGAAAAACTGTTTTTT	CASRGTGHEKLFF
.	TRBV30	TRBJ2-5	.	TGTGCCTGGAGTGAGGGCGGGGAGACCCAGTACTTC	CAWSEGGETQYF
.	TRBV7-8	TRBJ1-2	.	TGTGCCAGCAGCCTGGGGGCCTCTCCCTTCCGTCTAACCTTC	CASSLGASPFRLTF
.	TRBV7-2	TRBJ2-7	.	TGTGCCAGCAGCTTAGCGGGTTACTCCTACGAGCAGTACTTC	CASSLAGYSYEQYF
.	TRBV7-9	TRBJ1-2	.	TGTGCCAGCAGCTTCGAGTACAGCTATGGCTACACCTTC	CASSFEYSYGYTF
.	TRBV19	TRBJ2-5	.	TGTGCCAGTAGTAAGAGGTGGCAAGAGACCCAGTACTTC	CASSKRWQETQYF
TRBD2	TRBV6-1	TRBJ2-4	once	TGTGCCAGCCGGACTAGCGGGGTAGACAAAAACATTCAGTACTTC	CASRTSGVDKNIQYF
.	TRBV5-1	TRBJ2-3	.	TGCGCCAGCAGCTTGGGGGACGCAGATACGCAGTATTTT	CASSLGDADTQYF
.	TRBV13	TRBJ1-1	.	TGTGCCAGCAGCTTACCCCGGGGTTTGTCGAACACTGAAGCTTTCTTT	CASSLPRGLSNTEAFF
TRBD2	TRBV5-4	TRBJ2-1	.	TGTGCCAGCAGCTTGGGCGGGGGGGCCTACAATGAGCAGTTCTTC	CASSLGGGAYNEQFF
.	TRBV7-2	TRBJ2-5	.	TGTGCCAGCAGCCCCCGAGGTAGCGTGGTTTCAGAGACCCAGTACTTC	CASSPRGSVVSETQYF
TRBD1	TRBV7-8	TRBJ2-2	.	TGTGCCAGCAGCTTACGGACAGGGGACACCGGGGAGCTGTTTTTT	CASSLRTGDTGELFF
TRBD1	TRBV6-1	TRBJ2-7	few	TGTGCCACCAGGGGGGAGGGACAGGGACGCGACGAGCAGTACTTC	CATRGEGQGRDEQYF
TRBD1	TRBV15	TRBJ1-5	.	TGTGCCACCAGCAGAGTATGGGGACAGGGCCGCGTCCAGCCCCAGCATTTT	CATSRVWGQGRVQPQHF
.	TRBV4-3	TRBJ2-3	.	TGCGCCAGCAGCCAAGCACGTCGAACGACAGATACGCAGTATTTT	CASSQARRTTDTQYF
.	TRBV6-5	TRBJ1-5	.	TGTGCCAGCAGTTACAGGGGAAGGGGGCCCCAGCATTTT	CASSYRGRGPQHF
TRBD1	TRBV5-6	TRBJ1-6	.	TGTGCCAGCATTAAAGGACAGGGAGATTCACCCCTCCACTTT	CASIKGQGDSPLHF
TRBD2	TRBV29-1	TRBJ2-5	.	TGCAGCGTTGAAGATGACGTAGCGGGGGCGAGGGGGCAAGAGACCCAGTACTTC	CSVEDDVAGARGQETQYF
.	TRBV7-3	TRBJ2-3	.	TGTGCCAGCAGCTTCGGGGTCCACACAGATACGCAGTATTTT	CASSFGVHTDTQYF
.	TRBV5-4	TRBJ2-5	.	TGTGCCAGCAGCTTGGGGGATACGACCATACAAGAGACCCAGTACTTC	CASSLGDTTIQETQYF
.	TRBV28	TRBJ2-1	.	TGTGCCAGCAGGCACCCCTTTGATTACAATGAGCAGTTCTTC	CASRHPFDYNEQFF
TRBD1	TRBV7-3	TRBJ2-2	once	TGTGCCAGCAGCCTCGGACAGGGAGACACCGGGGAGCTGTTTTTT	CASSLGQGDTGELFF
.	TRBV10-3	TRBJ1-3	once	TGTGCCATCAGTGAGTTGTTAGGGATCTCGTCAAACACCATATATTTT	CAISELLGISSNTIYF
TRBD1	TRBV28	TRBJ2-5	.	TGTGCCAGCAGTTCCCCGGACAGGGCTGAGACCCAGTACTTC	CASSSPDRAETQYF
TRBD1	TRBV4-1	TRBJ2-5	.	TGCGCCAGCAGCCAACGAGGACAGGAAGAGACCCAGTACTTC	CASSQRGQEETQYF
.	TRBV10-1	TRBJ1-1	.	TGCGCCTGGCACAGGGTCGCGAACACTGAAGCTTTCTTT	CAWHRVANTEAFF
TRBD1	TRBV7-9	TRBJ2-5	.	TGTGCCAGCAGGATGCCACAGGGGATCCAAGAGACCCAGTACTTC	CASRMPQGIQETQYF
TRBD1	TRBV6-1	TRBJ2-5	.	TGTGCCAGCACCCGGACAGGACGGGAGACCCAGTACTTC	CASTRTGRETQYF
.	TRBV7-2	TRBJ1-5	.	TGTGCCAGCAGCTCACAGGGCCGAGGGAATCAGCCCCAGCATTTT	CASSSQGRGNQPQHF